This entry lists 16 T cell receptor beta chains sequenced from one sample in a study of CD8 T cells in ankylosing spondylitis. TCRdb re-called the 5' RACE reads through MiXCR, storing one row per CDR3 protein. Among fewer than 200,000 distinct CDR3 sequences listed, about 18% were seen once. Sequencing was performed on blood, either unsorted or a sorted T cell fraction (not recorded which). Receptors originate from a male donor with ankylosing spondylitis or in good health (not recorded which).

This chain joins TRBV6-2 or TRBV6-3 and TRBJ2-2; 11 bases fit TRBD1. The CDR3 is made up of 15 amino acids. CDR1 and CDR2 from the germline V gene are MNHEY and SVGEGT. Trimming took 4 bases from V and 5 from J; bases not matched to a gene: 3. The DNA of the CDR3 is TGTGCCAGCAGTTGGGGGACAGGGGGGACCGGGGAGCTGTTTTTT. Protein: CASSWGTGGTGELFF.

The gene calls are TRBV7-9 and TRBJ2-2; D may be TRBD2 (5 bases). This CDR3 contains 15 residues. Germline V gene sequence: CDR1 SEHNR, CDR2 FQNEAQ (reference sequence). The V end lost 6 bases, the J end lost 4 bases, and 15 bases lay between the germline ends. This chain's CDR3 is CASRETGLATGELFF. The CDR3 DNA reads TGTGCCAGCAGGGAAACCGGGCTAGCCACCGGGGAGCTGTTTTTT. Supplemented by reference TRBV7-9 and TRBJ2-2, the full variable domain reads DTGVSQNPRHKITKRGQNVTFRCDPISEHNRLYWYRQTLGQGPEFLTYFQNEAQLEKSRLLSDRFSAERPKGSFSTLEIQRTEQGDSAMYLCASRETGLATGELFFGEGSRLTVL.

This clonotype was observed a handful of times. The chain links TRBV27 to TRBJ2-1; 10 bases map to TRBD2. The CDR3 contains 11 residues. With V trimmed by 2 bases and J by 15 bases, 1 base remained unmatched. Germline assignment: CDR1 MNHEY and CDR2 SMNVEV (reference sequence). The DNA for the CDR3 is TGTGCCAGCAGTTTAGGGACTAGCGTGTTCTTC. Translation: CASSLGTSVFF.

This chain links TRBV5-4 with TRBJ1-2; weak D call: TRBD1 (6 bases). Germline CDR1 SGHNT, CDR2 YYREEE (reference sequence). The CDR3 consists of 14 residues. Trimming cost V 0 bases and J 4 bases, with 10 bases left between them. In nucleotides, the CDR3 is TGTGCCAGCAGCTTGGACAGGGTGGGCTATGGCTACACCTTC. Amino acids: CASSLDRVGYGYTF. The full variable domain, completed using reference TRBV5-4 and TRBJ1-2, is ETGVTQSPTHLIKTRGQQVTLRCSSQSGHNTVSWYQQALGQGPQFIFQYYREEENGRGNFPPRFSGLQFPNYSSELNVNALELDDSALYLCASSLDRVGYGYTFGSGTRLTVV.

As to this clonotype: Compared with germline, one end of the junction differs, possibly owing to a read error. This chain uses TRBV12-3 or TRBV12-4 with TRBJ2-7, with TRBD2 matching 10 bases. CDR3 size: 15 residues. CDR3 protein: CTSSLMASGSHEQYF. CDR3 nucleotides: TGTACCAGCAGTTTAATGGCTAGCGGGAGCCACGAGCAGTACTTC.

The sample holds many counts of this clonotype. The limits of the CDR3 on the DNA are not certain, so only TCRdb's listed CDR3 is given. The CDR3 protein is CASSVGDGTSEFF. The chain employs TRBV9 and TRBJ2-1; TRBD2, the table's D call, lacks a check against the DNA. Germline lookup yields CDR1 SGDLS and CDR2 YYNGEE. The CDR3 is made up of 13 amino acids, end residues included.

The rearrangement joins TRBV27 to TRBJ1-1; D gene ambiguous. V dropped 7 bases and J dropped 1 base, with 13 bases sitting between them. Germline CDR1 and CDR2: MNHEY and SMNVEV (reference sequence). This CDR3 is built from 14 residues. The chain's CDR3 is CASTRERGNTEAFF. The CDR3 DNA follows: TGTGCCAGCACTCGAGAACGGGGGAACACTGAAGCTTTCTTT.

This clonotype was seen a handful of times. The V gene is TRBV6-5, the J gene TRBJ2-7, with D unclear. The germline gives CDR1 MNHEY, CDR2 SVGAGI. The CDR3 spans 15 residues. Trimming cost V 0 bases and J 3 bases, with 12 bases left between them. CDR3 sequence reads: CASSYSTFSRYEQYF. In nucleotides, the CDR3 is TGTGCCAGCAGTTACTCTACATTTTCACGCTACGAGCAGTACTTC.

V usage is TRBV3-1 and J usage is TRBJ2-2; D is uncertain. V lost 0 bases to trimming and J lost 6 bases, with 5 bases between them. The CDR3 contains 13 residues. Per the germline V gene, CDR1 is LGHDT and CDR2 is YNNKEL (reference sequence). The CDR3 DNA is TGTGCCAGCAGCCAAGACAGGTCCGGGGAGCTGTTTTTT. Residues: CASSQDRSGELFF.

The sample holds a few counts of this clonotype. The chain uses TRBV2 and TRBJ2-5; 9 bases match TRBD2. The trim removed 6 bases at V and 4 bases at J, leaving 3 bases unmatched. This CDR3 is 13 amino acids long. Germline V CDR1 and CDR2: SNHLY, FYNNEI. Written as DNA, the CDR3 is TGTGCCAGCAGGCTGACTAGCGGAGAGACCCAGTACTTC. Residues: CASRLTSGETQYF.

Many counts were recorded for this clonotype. The V gene is TRBV3-1, the J gene TRBJ1-2; no definite D call. This CDR3 has 12 residues. The germline V gene encodes CDR1 LGHDT and CDR2 YNNKEL (reference sequence). V was cut by 0 bases and J by 7 bases, with 6 bases left in between. The CDR3 protein is CASSQDEVGYTF. For the CDR3, the DNA is TGTGCCAGCAGCCAAGATGAGGTTGGCTACACCTTC.

V gene TRBV25-1 combines with J gene TRBJ2-7; 10 nucleotides align to TRBD2. V lost 2 bases to trimming and J lost 0 bases; unmatched junction nucleotides: 10. The length of the CDR3 is 18 residues. Germline V CDR1 and CDR2: MGHDK, SYGVNS. The CDR3 loop is CASSEGVSGRPNSYEQYF. CDR3 nucleotides: TGTGCCAGCAGTGAAGGGGTTAGCGGGAGGCCTAACTCCTACGAGCAGTACTTC.

The rearrangement joins TRBV29-1 to TRBJ1-2; maybe TRBD1 (6 bases). V dropped 0 bases and J dropped 0 bases, with 11 bases sitting between them. CDR3 length: 15 amino acids. Germline V lookup: CDR1 SQVTM, CDR2 ANQGSEA. The CDR3, as DNA: TGCAGCGTTGAAGAAGGTACAGGGCCTAACTATGGCTACACCTTC. It is translated as CSVEEGTGPNYGYTF. Full variable domain (remainder filled in from reference TRBV29-1 and TRBJ1-2): SAVISQKPSRDICQRGTSLTIQCQVDSQVTMMFWYRQQPGQSLTLIATANQGSEATYESGFVIDKFPISRPNLTFSTLTVSNMSPEDSSIYLCSVEEGTGPNYGYTFGSGTRLTVV.

The rearrangement joins TRBV5-1 to TRBJ2-1; 11 nucleotides line up with TRBD2. The length of the CDR3 is 15 residues. CDR1 is SGHRS, CDR2 YFSETQ, per germline. The J segment lost 5 bases and the V segment lost 7 bases, leaving 8 bases of the junction unmatched. CDR3 sequence (DNA): TGCGCCAGCGCAGTCTTAGCGGGAGGGAACAATGAGCAGTTCTTC. Encoded protein: CASAVLAGGNNEQFF.

This clonotype has at least ten counts. The CDR3 DNA sequence: TGCAGTGCTAGAGACGGGAGCTCCTACAATGAGCAGTTCTTC. Translated, it gives CSARDGSSYNEQFF. The V gene is TRBV20-1, the J gene TRBJ2-1; D perhaps matches TRBD2 (6 bases). CDR1 is DFQATT, CDR2 SNEGSKA, per germline (reference sequence). CDR3 length equals 14 residues. Trimming removed 0 bases at V and 0 bases at J, with 6 bases between.

This clonotype was detected only a few times. The chain joins TRBV5-1 to TRBJ2-2, with 9 positions matching TRBD2. Germline V gene sequence: CDR1 SGHRS, CDR2 YFSETQ. The CDR3 extends over 17 amino acids. J was trimmed by 4 bases and V by 0 bases; bases with no gene match: 7. The CDR3 DNA reads as TGCGCCAGCAGCTTGGCCGGGCTAGCGGGGATCACCGGGGAGCTGTTTTTT. It encodes CASSLAGLAGITGELFF.